This T cell receptor (beta chain) was found in a study of blood T cell repertoires in COVID-19. Authors' processing steps: Reference gene primers were amplified, and this amplification served to estimate nucleated cell counts. Some clones are missing from TCRdb's copy, which holds only in-frame ones; the method was immunoSEQ multiplex PCR. D and trimming were read from the DNA, whereas the V and J calls and clone size are those reported in that table. The sample yields about 15,000 clones, roughly nine tenths seen once. Germline V gene lookup returns CDR1 MNHEY and CDR2 SVGEGT. V lost 5 bases, J lost 3 bases, and 14 bases lay in between. This CDR3 contains 15 residues.

This chain links TRBV6-2 or TRBV6-3 with TRBJ1-5; TRBD1 is a possible D gene (5 bases). Sequencing used peripheral blood. This sequence was found in a human donor with active COVID-19. The donor label of this sample is uncertain. The DNA of the CDR3 is TGTGCCAGCAGTCCACAGGCAGGTTTCAATCAGCCCCAGCATTTT. Protein product: CASSPQAGFNQPQHF.